This passage covers 15 T cell receptor beta chains from one sample sequenced in a study of OX40 agonist ivuxolimab in advanced cancers. Library construction relied on the immunoSEQ multiplex PCR assay. This is the immuneACCESS table as TCRdb keeps it, with only in-frame sequences that have V and J called. A part of the clones is gone; compared with another copy, unresolved V genes explain less than half, and the rest is unexplained. This sample lists approximately 77,000 clones; roughly four fifths were detected once. The ten largest clonotypes hold roughly 0.48% of the sample. Sequences were derived from CD4+ or CD8+ T cells sorted from blood, sampled in a trial of the OX40 agonist ivuxolimab. The source of these receptors is an adult with an advanced solid tumor such as melanoma, head and neck, liver or kidney cancer.

This clone was picked up a small number of times. The rearrangement joins TRBV18 to TRBJ2-5; 8 bases agree with TRBD1. The J segment lost 2 bases and the V segment lost 3 bases, leaving 2 bases of the junction unmatched. CDR1 is KGHSH, CDR2 LQKENI, per germline. This CDR3 contains 14 residues. The CDR3 nucleotides read TGTGCCAGCTCACCCTACAGGGGGCAAGAGACCCAGTACTTC. Its protein product is CASSPYRGQETQYF.

The chain combines TRBV5-1 with TRBJ1-4, with TRBD1 matching 7 bases. Germline V gives CDR1 SGHRS, CDR2 YFSETQ. This CDR3 spans 17 amino acids. The V and J ends lost 2 bases and 4 bases, in that order; junction bases with no gene match: 11. The CDR3 loop reads CASSFAVLQGVNEKLFF. In nucleotides, the CDR3 is TGCGCCAGCAGCTTCGCCGTGTTGCAGGGGGTTAATGAAAAACTGTTTTTT.

This chain uses TRBV19 with TRBJ1-1; D is uncertain. Per the germline V gene, CDR1 is LNHDA and CDR2 is SQIVND (reference sequence). V was shortened by 1 base and J by 0 bases, with 15 bases between the two germline ends. The CDR3 covers 17 residues. CDR3 DNA: TGTGCCAGTAGTATAGCGGGATTGGGCGTTCTGAACACTGAAGCTTTCTTT. Protein sequence: CASSIAGLGVLNTEAFF.

The V and J genes are TRBV30 and TRBJ1-4; a weak D match, TRBD1 (6 bases). Per the germline V gene, CDR1 is GTSNPN and CDR2 is SVGIG (reference sequence). V lost 2 bases and J lost 5, with 15 bases in between. This CDR3 is 15 amino acids long. Here the CDR3 reads CAWSKGGWANEKLFF. The CDR3, as DNA: TGTGCCTGGAGTAAGGGGGGTTGGGCGAATGAAAAACTGTTTTTT.

This clone has a single count. The CDR3 here is CASSPRDGVGEQYF. The CDR3 region has the DNA TGTGCCAGCAGTCCGCGGGACGGGGTTGGGGAGCAGTACTTC. The chain carries TRBV5-5 and TRBJ2-7, with a weak D call TRBD2 (6 bases). Per the germline V gene, CDR1 is SGHKS and CDR2 is YYEKEE (reference sequence). Trimming took off 5 bases at V and 7 bases at J, with 19 bases between the two ends. The CDR3 extends over 14 amino acids.

This sequence joins TRBV30 and TRBJ1-2; a weak D match, TRBD1 (5 bases). V dropped 2 bases and J dropped 0 bases, with 7 bases sitting between them. The CDR3 runs to 13 residues. The germline CDR1 and CDR2 sequences are GTSNPN and SVGIG (reference sequence). The DNA of the CDR3 is TGTGCCTGGAGTACAGGCACTAACTATGGCTACACCTTC. This encodes CAWSTGTNYGYTF.

V gene TRBV5-1 combines with J gene TRBJ2-5, with TRBD1 matching 7 bases. Germline V lookup: CDR1 SGHRS, CDR2 YFSETQ. The V and J ends lost 4 bases and 2 bases, in that order; junction bases with no gene match: 5. The length of the CDR3 is 14 residues. CDR3 region: CASSRDSTQETQYF. Here the CDR3 DNA reads TGCGCCAGCAGCCGGGACAGCACGCAAGAGACCCAGTACTTC.

This clone was seen only once. The CDR3 coding sequence is TGTGCCAGCAGCCAAGAATGGGCGGCTGGGGGACGAAATTCACCCCTCCACTTT. Protein: CASSQEWAAGGRNSPLHF. The gene calls are TRBV4-2 and TRBJ1-6; tentative D call: TRBD1 (5 bases). The V gene lost 0 bases and the J gene lost 7 bases, with 19 bases spanning the gap. In germline, CDR1 is LGHNA, CDR2 YNFKEQ. CDR3 size: 18 residues.

V and J are TRBV9 and TRBJ1-1; D uncertain. V was pared by 5 bases and J by 7 bases, with 12 bases between. CDR3 length equals 12 residues. Germline V gene lookup returns CDR1 SGDLS and CDR2 YYNGEE. The CDR3: CASSRDGYEAFF. The CDR3 DNA reads TGTGCCAGCAGTCGTGACGGATATGAAGCTTTCTTT.

The chain carries TRBV11-3 and TRBJ2-2, with 13 bases matching TRBD2. The CDR3 spans 15 residues. CDR1 and CDR2 (germline): SGHNT, YENEEA. V shed 5 bases and J 8 bases; nucleotides not matched to a gene: 5. CDR3 sequence (DNA): TGTGCCAGCAGCATCGGACTAGCGGGGGTAGGGGAGCTGTTTTTT. This translates into CASSIGLAGVGELFF.

The V call is TRBV7-2, the J call TRBJ2-1; D unresolved. Germline lookup yields CDR1 SGHTA and CDR2 FQGNSA. V gave up 8 bases and J gave up 2 bases, with 10 bases separating them. CDR3 length: 13 residues. CDR3 bases: TGTGCCAGCGGAAGTGGCACCTACAATGAGCAGTTCTTC. It is translated as CASGSGTYNEQFF.

Only one count was recorded for this clone. This CDR3 is CASSALGERNGYTF. CDR3 nucleotides: TGTGCCAGCAGTGCTCTGGGGGAGCGAAATGGCTACACCTTC. The chain recombines TRBV27 with TRBJ1-2; the D gene is possibly TRBD1 (5 bases). The CDR3 contains 14 residues. Germline CDR1 reads MNHEY; CDR2 reads SMNVEV (reference sequence). V was pared by 5 bases and J by 6 bases, with 16 bases between.

The chain uses TRBV28 and TRBJ1-4; no clear D. Per germline, CDR1 MDHEN and CDR2 SYDVKM. V lost 4 bases to trimming and J lost 11 bases, with 17 bases between them. This CDR3 region has 14 residues. This CDR3 reads CASSSSTNLGKLFF. In DNA form, the CDR3 reads TGTGCCAGCAGTTCCTCCACGAATTTGGGGAAACTGTTTTTT.

The count of this clone is one. The rearrangement joins TRBV2 to TRBJ2-1; D may match TRBD1 or TRBD2 (6 bases each). Germline loops: CDR1 SNHLY, CDR2 FYNNEI. The ends were cut back, 3 bases at V and 10 bases at J, with 10 bases in the middle. This CDR3 spans 12 amino acids. In DNA, the CDR3 is TGTGCCAGCAGTGAGACAGGAGGGGAGCAGTTCTTC. Protein sequence: CASSETGGEQFF.

The chain combines TRBV28 with TRBJ1-5, with no clear D. This CDR3 comprises 15 residues. The germline CDR1 and CDR2 sequences are MDHEN and SYDVKM. V gave up 0 bases and J gave up 4 bases, with 10 bases separating them. In nucleotides, the CDR3 is TGTGCCAGCAGTTTATGGGGTGACGGGAATCAGCCCCAGCATTTT. It specifies CASSLWGDGNQPQHF.